This TCR beta chain was found in a study of control samples from healthy donors and cancer patients. Data came from immunoSEQ multiplex PCR; TCRdb stores just in-frame clones and leaves some out. This sample carries roughly 170,000 clones, around 93% of them seen once, and the ten largest clones take more than 1.1%. CDR3 length: 15 amino acids. CDR1 and CDR2 from the germline V gene are LNHDA and SQIVND (reference sequence). V was cut by 9 bases and J by 5 bases, with 20 bases left in between. Sequenced sample: blood. The receptor was derived from a man aged 18 to 29 in good health. The chain recombines TRBV19 with TRBJ2-1; D may be TRBD2 (7 bases). The CDR3 spells CASRRGGGENNEQFF. CDR3 sequence (DNA): TGTGCCAGCCGGAGGGGAGGGGGGGAAAACAATGAGCAGTTCTTC.